This is a list of T cell receptor beta chains from one sample in a study of control samples from healthy donors and cancer patients. Here immunoSEQ multiplex PCR was the method, and the copy in TCRdb shows in-frame clones only, minus some. The table has 120,000 to 150,000 clones, approximately 94% seen once. The sequenced sample was blood. The receptors here all came from a man aged 40-50 years in good health. The CDR3 runs from the conserved cysteine through the conserved F or W. The order of the fields is V gene, CDR3 protein.

v_call: TRBV28
cdr3_aa: CASSLVDREWEGTFF

v_call: TRBV5-6
cdr3_aa: CASSPGTGIETQYF

v_call: TRBV9
cdr3_aa: CAGSVEAGTSNYGYTF

v_call: TRBV7-2
cdr3_aa: CASSPQGAYGYTF

v_call: TRBV7-9
cdr3_aa: CASSPGGLTNQPQHF

v_call: TRBV24-1
cdr3_aa: CATSAYPRDGYNEQFF

v_call: TRBV2
cdr3_aa: CASSERGRQNEKLFF

v_call: TRBV2
cdr3_aa: CASRLQGGAYEQYF

v_call: TRBV5-1
cdr3_aa: CASSGTGAPDYGYTF

v_call: TRBV4-1
cdr3_aa: CARSPRGGGGLGELFF

v_call: TRBV7-9
cdr3_aa: CASSLGGSSYNSPLHF

v_call: TRBV4-1
cdr3_aa: CASSQGRGGGSTDTQYF

v_call: TRBV4-3
cdr3_aa: CASSQGRDFPEAFF

v_call: TRBV27
cdr3_aa: CASSLGQRPDVLTF

v_call: TRBV6-5
cdr3_aa: CASSYGSGTEAFF

v_call: TRBV11-2
cdr3_aa: CASGRGVYQPQHF